The 21 T cell receptor beta chains presented below share a single source sample, sequenced in a study of human T cells and chemical hapten exposure. Time point specified: pre-sensitization, week 0. The treatment: therapeutic diphenylcyclopropenone sensitization with weekly scalp DPC. From the RACE reads, TCRdb called clonotypes with MiXCR, one entry per CDR3 protein. The data show around 180,000 distinct CDR3 sequences, 30% seen once. The sequencing here drew on whole blood, taken in connection with sensitization to the hapten diphenylcyclopropenone (DPC). The receptors stem from a woman aged 25 to 39 with alopecia areata. Some clones in this sample may be carry-over from other donors' samples.

This clonotype came up many times. The J gene is TRBJ2-2, the V gene TRBV6-2 or TRBV6-3; the D gene is possibly TRBD2 (5 bases). Germline CDR1 reads MNHEY; CDR2 reads SVGEGT. The CDR3 length is 14 residues. Trimming left V 7 bases short and J 0 bases short, with 9 bases between. The CDR3 DNA follows: TGTGCCAGCAAGGCACTAGCGAACACCGGGGAGCTGTTTTTT. Amino acids: CASKALANTGELFF.

Only a few counts were recorded for this clonotype. The V call is TRBV29-1, the J call TRBJ1-6, with D hard to call. Looked up from germline, CDR1 is SQVTM and CDR2 is ANQGSEA. V shed 6 bases and J shed 9 bases, with 15 bases lying between them. This CDR3 has 13 amino acids. CDR3 loop: CSVSPGGGSPLHF. CDR3 bases: TGCAGCGTCTCGCCCGGAGGTGGTTCACCCCTCCACTTT.

This clonotype appeared once. The chain recombines TRBV4-2 with TRBJ2-7, with D unclear. The V end lost 0 bases, the J end lost 7 bases, and 16 bases lay between the germline ends. The CDR3 is made up of 15 amino acids. Per the germline V gene, CDR1 is LGHNA and CDR2 is YNFKEQ. DNA for the CDR3: TGTGCCAGCAGCCAAGATCCGGGCCAGTCTTGGGAGCAGTACTTC. Its translation is CASSQDPGQSWEQYF.

This clonotype was seen a few times. V gene TRBV9 combines with J gene TRBJ2-1; TRBD2 aligns across 7 bases. The CDR3 loop spans 16 amino acids. The V segment lost 0 bases and the J segment 4 bases; nucleotides outside the gene matches: 7. Germline loops: CDR1 SGDLS, CDR2 YYNGEE. The CDR3 is CASSVGGLAAYNEQFF. CDR3 in DNA: TGTGCCAGCAGCGTAGGGGGCCTAGCGGCATACAATGAGCAGTTCTTC.

This clonotype was recorded a few times. This chain uses TRBV20-1 with TRBJ2-5; TRBD2 matches 12 bases. This CDR3 is built from 14 residues. V shed 6 bases, J shed 2 bases, and the junction held 4 bases outside the gene matches. Germline V gene lookup returns CDR1 DFQATT and CDR2 SNEGSKA (reference sequence). The CDR3 protein is CSAGLAGMQETQYF. CDR3 nucleotides: TGCAGTGCCGGACTAGCGGGGATGCAAGAGACCCAGTACTTC.

This clonotype turned up a few times. V and J are TRBV10-3 and TRBJ2-1, with D perhaps matching TRBD2 (5 bases). The V gene's germline CDR1 is ENHRY and CDR2 SYGVKD. The CDR3 is 15 amino acids. Trimming took off 4 bases at V and 7 bases at J, with 17 bases between the two ends. This CDR3 reads CAISGGELGLNEQFF. The CDR3 bases are TGTGCCATCAGTGGAGGAGAACTAGGATTAAATGAGCAGTTCTTC.

The chain employs TRBV10-3 and TRBJ2-6, with 8 bases identical to TRBD1. Germline trimming cut 6 bases from V and 2 bases from J; bases unmatched to any gene: 3. The CDR3 has 15 residues. The germline V gene has CDR1 ENHRY and CDR2 SYGVKD. The CDR3 DNA sequence: TGTGCCATCAGACTGACAGGGGCTGGGGCCAACGTCCTGACTTTC. Protein: CAIRLTGAGANVLTF.

This clonotype was recorded a few times. The gene calls are TRBV28 and TRBJ2-2; 9 positions agree with TRBD1. This CDR3 contains 16 residues. The V gene's germline CDR1 is MDHEN and CDR2 SYDVKM. Germline trimming cut 4 bases from V and 6 bases from J; bases unmatched to any gene: 9. The CDR3 DNA reads as TGTGCCAGCAGTTACCTAGGCGGGACAGGGCCCGGGGAGCTGTTTTTT. This sequence encodes CASSYLGGTGPGELFF.

This clonotype appeared a few times. The CDR3 nucleotides are TGCAGTGCTAGTTTGCTAGCGGGAGCAGATACGCAGTATTTT. It yields the protein CSASLLAGADTQYF. This chain links TRBV20-1 with TRBJ2-3; TRBD2 matches 10 bases. CDR1 is DFQATT and CDR2 is SNEGSKA in the germline V gene (reference sequence). This CDR3 has 14 residues. V was pared by 3 bases and J by 4 bases, with 4 bases of the junction left unmatched.

V gene TRBV10-3 combines with J gene TRBJ2-1; no definite D call. The CDR3 runs to 13 residues. CDR1 and CDR2 (germline): ENHRY, SYGVKD. V lost 11 bases and J 8 bases, leaving 19 bases between the germline ends. CDR3 sequence (DNA): TGTGCCCCCCACCCCCCGTCTAACCATGAGCAGTTCTTC. Protein sequence: CAPHPPSNHEQFF.

This rearrangement joins TRBV20-1 to TRBJ1-6; D uncertain. V lost 5 bases, J lost 6 bases, and 14 bases lay in between. CDR1 and CDR2 (germline): DFQATT, SNEGSKA (reference sequence). This CDR3 is 14 amino acids long. CDR3 in amino acids: CSALKGSGNSPLHF. CDR3 bases: TGCAGTGCTCTTAAGGGTTCCGGTAATTCACCCCTCCACTTT.

Only a few counts were recorded for this clonotype. The chain links TRBV29-1 to TRBJ1-1; 12 nucleotides align to TRBD1. Trimming removed 7 bases from V and 7 bases from J; junction bases left unmatched: 7. Germline V gene sequence: CDR1 SQVTM, CDR2 ANQGSEA. The CDR3 covers 13 residues. The CDR3 bases are TGCAGCGGCACCGGGACAGGGGGCCATGAAGCTTTCTTT. Its protein is CSGTGTGGHEAFF.

The table lists this clonotype with a few counts. The chain has TRBV4-3 and TRBJ1-2; 10 positions agree with TRBD1. J was trimmed by 1 base and V by 0 bases; bases with no gene match: 2. CDR1 is LGHNA, CDR2 YSLEER, per germline. The length of the CDR3 is 16 residues. CDR3 loop: CASSQEGTGDNYGYTF. The CDR3, as DNA: TGCGCCAGCAGCCAAGAGGGGACAGGGGATAACTATGGCTACACCTTC.

The V gene is TRBV5-1, the J gene TRBJ2-1; possibly TRBD1 or TRBD2 for D (5 bases each). The CDR3 sequence is 14 residues long. Per germline, CDR1 SGHRS and CDR2 YFSETQ. V gave up 4 bases and J gave up 4 bases, with 12 bases separating them. The CDR3 DNA is TGCGCCAGCAGCAAGGGGACGGATTACAATGAGCAGTTCTTC. Amino acid sequence: CASSKGTDYNEQFF.

This clonotype was observed a handful of times. The V call is TRBV7-3, the J call TRBJ1-1; D unresolved. The CDR3 spans 13 residues. Germline loops: CDR1 SGHTA, CDR2 FQGTGA. The V and J ends lost 4 bases and 1 base respectively, with 7 bases between them. CDR3 nucleotides: TGTGCCAGCAGCTCCAGGTGGAACACTGAAGCTTTCTTT. Protein: CASSSRWNTEAFF.

The gene calls are TRBV4-1 and TRBJ2-7; D is undetermined. V gave up 1 base and J gave up 0 bases, with 7 bases separating them. Germline CDR1 and CDR2: MGHRA and YSYEKL. This CDR3 contains 14 residues. CDR3 region: CASSQGPSSYEQYF. CDR3 sequence (DNA): TGCGCCAGCAGCCAAGGCCCGTCCTCCTACGAGCAGTACTTC.

The genes are TRBV13 and TRBJ1-2; D gene ambiguous. Trimming shortened V by 5 bases and J by 8 bases, and 9 bases separated the two germline ends. This CDR3 comprises 11 residues. Germline V gene lookup returns CDR1 PRHDT and CDR2 FYEKMQ (reference sequence). The CDR3 loop reads CASSRGEGYTF. In DNA, the CDR3 is TGTGCCAGCAGCCGGGGAGAAGGCTACACCTTC. The entire variable domain, with the rest obtained from reference TRBV13 and TRBJ1-2, is as follows: AAGVIQSPRHLIKEKRETATLKCYPIPRHDTVYWYQQGPGQDPQFLISFYEKMQSDKGSIPDRFSAQQFSDYHSELNMSSLELGDSALYFCASSRGEGYTFGSGTRLTVV.

The table lists this clonotype with a few counts. The chain recombines TRBV12-3 or TRBV12-4 with TRBJ2-5, with 9 bases fitting TRBD1. The CDR3 has 14 residues. V was pared by 5 bases and J by 5 bases, with 6 bases of the junction left unmatched. The CDR3 DNA reads TGTGCCAGCAGTAAACAGGGGGCCCGTGAGACCCAGTACTTC. This codes for CASSKQGARETQYF.

The rearrangement uses TRBV15 and TRBJ2-1; a possible D gene is TRBD1 (6 bases). The V gene's germline CDR1 is LNHNV and CDR2 YYDKDF (reference sequence). This CDR3 is 13 amino acids long. With 9 bases removed from V and 9 bases from J, the gap between germline ends came to 18 bases. The CDR3 region has the DNA TGTGCCACGGAGGCAGGGGCTGACAGTGAGCAGTTCTTC. Translation: CATEAGADSEQFF.

The V gene is TRBV11-2, the J gene TRBJ2-7; the D gene is possibly TRBD1 (5 bases). V was clipped by 5 bases and J by 1 base, with 9 bases between them. Germline values: CDR1 SGHAT, CDR2 FQNNGV. CDR3 size: 13 residues. The CDR3 loop is CASSQGISYEQYF. The CDR3, as DNA: TGTGCCAGCAGCCAGGGTATTTCCTACGAGCAGTACTTC.

There are many counts of this clonotype. V gene TRBV9 combines with J gene TRBJ1-5, with D unresolved. V lost 4 bases, J lost 0 bases, and 17 bases lay in between. This CDR3 contains 17 residues. Germline V CDR1 and CDR2: SGDLS, YYNGEE. The CDR3 bases are TGTGCCAGCAGCCCGACGTCCTCGGGGAGTAGCAATCAGCCCCAGCATTTT. This codes for CASSPTSSGSSNQPQHF.